This T cell receptor (beta chain) originates from a study of chemoradiotherapy in HPV16-positive cancers. Whole-study findings and limits: HPV-specific T cells were functionally defined from only a couple of HPV16-positive patients. Non-HPV-specific T cells did not expand in tumors during treatment, whereas candidate HPV-specific clones and E7-related motifs did. HPV-responsive T-cell expansion during chemoradiotherapy was linked to improved recurrence-free survival in HPV16-positive patients.

Clones were sequenced by immunoSEQ multiplex PCR, and TCRdb holds only the in-frame ones, with some missing. The data hold 20,000 or so clones, with around 85% observed a single time. There are a few counts of this clone. Its cognate antigen is unknown. Over chemoradiotherapy, repertoires were sampled more than once. The CDR3 extends over 15 amino acids. Looked up from germline, CDR1 is MNHEY and CDR2 is SMNVEV (reference sequence). The V and J ends lost 5 bases and 4 bases, in that order; junction bases with no gene match: 7. This sequence was found in a human donor with HPV-associated anogenital cancer. This sample comprised blood, obtained from a patient who underwent chemoradiotherapy. The V and J genes are TRBV27 and TRBJ2-1; 8 bases match TRBD1. Written as DNA, the CDR3 is TGTGCCAGCAGTGCCTGGGGACAGGCATACAATGAGCAGTTCTTC. This gives the protein CASSAWGQAYNEQFF.